One sample yielded the 11 T cell receptor beta chains listed below, sequenced in a study of CD8+CD57+ T cells in acquired aplastic anemia. Individuals selected for sequencing had exhibited CD8+CD57+ cell expansion on flow cytometry. Genomic DNA acted as the template from which TCR beta VDJ combination and CDR3 sequence profiling were carried out. TCRdb passed the reads through MiXCR, listing each CDR3 protein once. The sample gives hundreds of thousands of distinct CDR3 sequences, approximately 33% of which show up once; roughly 0.8% is in the top ten. Sequences were obtained from sorted CD4+, CD8+, or CD8+CD57+ T cells (not recorded which) from PBMCs. All receptors derive from a human donor with aplastic anemia.

Regarding this clonotype: A much larger clone lies a single base off, so this may be a read error. The rearrangement uses TRBV6-1 and TRBJ1-5; D is uncertain. The CDR3 length is 14 residues. Trimming cost V 0 bases and J 0 bases, with 3 bases left between them. Germline V gene data show CDR1 as MNHNS and CDR2 as SASEGT. CDR3 amino acids: CASSEANSNQPQHF. The DNA of the CDR3 is TGTGCCAGCAGTGAAGCCAATAGCAATCAGCCCCAGCATTTT.

The CDR3 DNA follows: TGTGCCAGCAGCTTGGAACCAGGGGCAGATACGCAGTATTTT. Translating it yields CASSLEPGADTQYF. This chain joins TRBV5-4 and TRBJ2-3; D is possibly TRBD1 (6 bases). The CDR3 runs to 14 residues. Germline CDR1 is SGHNT and CDR2 is YYREEE (reference sequence). V dropped 0 bases and J dropped 4 bases, with 9 bases sitting between them.

At least ten counts were recorded for this clonotype. The genes are TRBV20-1 and TRBJ1-5; tentatively, D is TRBD1 (5 bases). Germline lookup yields CDR1 DFQATT and CDR2 SNEGSKA (reference sequence). CDR3 length equals 14 residues. V was pared by 6 bases and J by 4 bases, with 16 bases between. The DNA of the CDR3 is TGCAGTGCCAAACAAGGGACCCTTAATCAGCCCCAGCATTTT. Residues: CSAKQGTLNQPQHF.

Here the CDR3 reads CAINADRGRETQYF. As DNA, the CDR3 is TGTGCCATCAACGCGGACAGGGGGCGAGAGACCCAGTACTTC. The chain recombines TRBV10-3 with TRBJ2-5, with TRBD1 matching 11 bases. Per the germline V gene, CDR1 is ENHRY and CDR2 is SYGVKD. V was pared by 7 bases and J by 4 bases, with 5 bases of the junction left unmatched. This CDR3 is built from 14 residues.

This clonotype was picked up a small number of times. The chain links TRBV6-1 to TRBJ1-1; D not resolved. Trimming took off 8 bases at V and 1 base at J, with 11 bases between the two ends. This CDR3 is built from 13 residues. Germline V lookup: CDR1 MNHNS, CDR2 SASEGT. The CDR3 loop is CASSTRTNTEAFF. In DNA, the CDR3 is TGTGCCAGCTCGACCCGAACGAACACTGAAGCTTTCTTT.

The CDR3: CASSITGQGTEAFF. The CDR3, as DNA: TGTGCCAGCAGTATAACGGGACAGGGAACTGAAGCTTTCTTT. The chain carries TRBV25-1 and TRBJ1-1; 9 bases align to TRBD1. The junction had 6 bases not matched to a gene; V was cut back by 5 bases and J by 5 bases. The CDR3 runs 14 residues. Germline CDR1 and CDR2: MGHDK and SYGVNS.

Many counts were recorded for this clonotype. The J gene is TRBJ2-5, the V gene TRBV7-2, with 10 bases identical to TRBD2. The germline gives CDR1 SGHTA, CDR2 FQGNSA. CDR3 length: 15 residues. The V segment lost 5 bases and the J segment 7 bases; nucleotides outside the gene matches: 10. The CDR3 region is CASSRGTSAAGTQYF. CDR3 DNA sequence: TGTGCCAGCAGCAGAGGGACTAGCGCGGCAGGGACCCAGTACTTC.

On this clonotype itself: With a much larger clone just one base away, this may be a read error. The chain employs TRBV7-2 and TRBJ1-2, with 7 bases fitting TRBD1. The germline gives CDR1 SGHTA, CDR2 FQGNSA. The junction had 10 bases not matched to a gene; V was cut back by 5 bases and J by 7 bases. The CDR3 has 14 residues. The CDR3, as DNA: TGTGCCAGCAGCCCTGCCGGGACAGAATGTGGCTACACCTTC. Its translation is CASSPAGTECGYTF. Combining the CDR3 with reference TRBV7-2 and TRBJ1-2 gives the whole variable domain GAGVSQSPSNKVTEKGKDVELRCDPISGHTALYWYRQSLGQGLEFLIYFQGNSAPDKSGLPSDRFSAERTGGSVSTLTIQRTQQEDSAVYLCASSPAGTECGYTFGSGTRLTVV.

At least ten counts were recorded for this clonotype. The chain has TRBV7-9 and TRBJ1-5; possibly TRBD1 for D (6 bases). Per the germline V gene, CDR1 is SEHNR and CDR2 is FQNEAQ (reference sequence). V was trimmed by 5 bases and J by 1 base, leaving 12 bases between them. This CDR3 has 15 residues. The CDR3 sequence: CASSKTGASNQPQHF. The DNA for the CDR3 is TGTGCCAGCAGCAAGACAGGCGCCAGCAATCAGCCCCAGCATTTT. The full variable domain, with the rest looked up from reference TRBV7-9 and TRBJ1-5, is DTGVSQNPRHKITKRGQNVTFRCDPISEHNRLYWYRQTLGQGPEFLTYFQNEAQLEKSRLLSDRFSAERPKGSFSTLEIQRTEQGDSAMYLCASSKTGASNQPQHFGDGTRLSIL.

This clonotype appeared many times. The genes are TRBV20-1 and TRBJ2-1; TRBD2 agrees at 7 bases. CDR3 length: 12 residues. Looked up from germline, CDR1 is DFQATT and CDR2 is SNEGSKA (reference sequence). J lost 9 bases, V lost 5 bases, and 7 bases had no gene match. CDR3 in amino acids: CSAGLPSGEQFF. The CDR3 bases are TGCAGTGCTGGCCTCCCTAGCGGTGAGCAGTTCTTC.

This clonotype was seen at least ten times. The rearrangement uses TRBV29-1 and TRBJ2-3; 7 positions agree with TRBD2. Trimming took 4 bases from V and 0 from J; bases not matched to a gene: 4. There are 14 residues in the CDR3. The germline gives CDR1 SQVTM, CDR2 ANQGSEA. CDR3 loop: CSVGSGASTDTQYF. For the CDR3, the DNA is TGCAGCGTTGGAAGCGGGGCTAGCACAGATACGCAGTATTTT.